This TCR beta chain was identified during a study of graft-versus-host responses after intestinal transplantation. There are 15 residues in the CDR3. CDR1 is SGDLS, CDR2 YYNGEE, per germline. The germline V and J ends were trimmed by 1 base and 1 base, with 10 bases remaining between them. With regard to this clone: Its antigen remains unknown.

Repertoires were generated with immunoSEQ multiplex PCR, while TCRdb's copy carries only in-frame clones and drops some. The sample shows about 88,000 clones, less than 95% of them seen only once. The sequence was collected from a human donor who was the organ donor for an intestinal transplant. This specimen was unstimulated CD4+ T cells sorted from spleen or lymph node cells, taken before transplant. J is TRBJ2-3 and V is TRBV9; D possibly corresponds to TRBD2 (5 bases). CDR3 coding DNA: TGTGCCAGCAGCGTACGAGGGTTGGGCACAGATACGCAGTATTTT. Its translation: CASSVRGLGTDTQYF.